This T cell receptor (beta chain) was sequenced during a study of radiation and T cells in renal cell carcinoma. Study observations and caveats: Pretreatment tumor biopsies were lacking, so baseline clonotypes are unknown. In blood, top tumor clones expanded by 2 weeks, shrinking by 4.

Between the trimmed V and J ends, which lost 1 base and 5 bases, there was a span of 8 bases. The length of the CDR3 is 13 residues. Germline values: CDR1 LGHNA, CDR2 YSLEER. Sequencing used immunoSEQ multiplex PCR; TCRdb keeps in-frame clones, though not all of them. The table shows around 180,000 clones, with 88% occurring only once. Worth noting for this clone: Antigen specificity is unknown.

Regarding time point: blood 4 weeks post-SBRT, at nephrectomy. Regarding treatment: 15 Gy SBRT to primary tumor, nephrectomy 4 weeks later. Nephrectomy followed 15 Gy stereotactic body radiation by 4 weeks. The source of this sequence is a woman in her fifties or sixties with renal cell carcinoma. The starting material was blood, obtained from a patient whose treatment included radiotherapy and nephrectomy. The chain recombines TRBV4-3 with TRBJ1-2; weak D call: TRBD1 (5 bases). This chain's CDR3 is CASSQGGDYGYTF. The DNA of the CDR3 is TGCGCCAGCAGCCAAGGGGGGGATTATGGCTACACCTTC.